This entry is about one T cell receptor beta chain. Its antigen remains unidentified. The sample is drawn from a study of CD8 T cells in ankylosing spondylitis. Study observations and caveats: Previous work reported some of these motif variants in the synovial fluid and blood of reactive arthritis. What seemed typical of ankylosing spondylitis blood was a TCR beta motif built from fewer than ten highly homologous variants.

Researchers built TCR beta libraries using quantitative 5'-RACE with molecular barcodes. Via MiXCR, TCRdb re-called the 5' RACE reads, giving one row per CDR3 protein. The sample records around 480,000 distinct CDR3 sequences, about a sixth being singletons. Sequencing used blood, either unsorted or a sorted T cell fraction (not recorded which). This TCR was recovered from a male donor with ankylosing spondylitis.

CDR3 residues: CASSLVVRQGRTEAFF. The CDR3 DNA reads as TGTGCCAGCAGTTTAGTGGTCCGGCAGGGTCGGACTGAAGCTTTCTTT. The chain is built from TRBV12-3 or TRBV12-4 and TRBJ1-1; TRBD1 is a possible D gene (5 bases). V lost 1 base, J lost 5 bases, and 17 bases lay in between. The length of the CDR3 is 16 residues.